This T cell receptor (beta chain) stems from a study of T cells in Graves' hyperthyroidism and ophthalmopathy. Overall study: Peripheral blood was drawn at first diagnosis, prior to all treatment. Notes on the study in general: Blood also carried most thyroid clonotypes expanded above 0.001. In simple terms, a model built on 13 V-J features told ophthalmopathy apart from stable hyperthyroidism.

Amplification of TCR beta CDR3 regions was performed using RNA transcripts as template. HTBI primers were used for first-round RT-PCR of the TCR CDR3. TCRdb itself ran the multiplex PCR reads through MiXCR, one entry per CDR3 protein. The sample shows around 700,000 distinct CDR3 sequences, approximately 40% of them seen only once. This CDR3 is 18 amino acids long. With 5 bases clipped from V and 9 bases from J, the junction kept 19 bases outside the gene matches. This clonotype was observed many times. Its antigen is still unknown. Diagnosing involved the use of clinical symptoms, serum thyroxine and TRAb, thyroid ultrasound and orbital computed tomography.

This TCR derives from a woman in her thirties or forties with Graves' hyperthyroidism. The sequenced material came from blood. This chain links TRBV12-3 or TRBV12-4 with TRBJ1-6; TRBD1 aligns across 7 bases. CDR3 protein: CASSLEPNRFGTASPLHF. The CDR3, as DNA: TGTGCCAGCAGTCTCGAACCTAATCGATTCGGGACAGCTTCACCCCTCCACTTT.